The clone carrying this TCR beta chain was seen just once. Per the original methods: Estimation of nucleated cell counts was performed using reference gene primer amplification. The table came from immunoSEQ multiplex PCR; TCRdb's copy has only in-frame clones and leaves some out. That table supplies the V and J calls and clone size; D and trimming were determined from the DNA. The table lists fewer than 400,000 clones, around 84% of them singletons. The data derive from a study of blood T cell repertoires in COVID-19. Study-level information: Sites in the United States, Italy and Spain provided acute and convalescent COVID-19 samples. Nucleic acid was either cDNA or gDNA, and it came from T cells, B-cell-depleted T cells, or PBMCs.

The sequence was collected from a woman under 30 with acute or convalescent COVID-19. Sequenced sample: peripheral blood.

CDR3 residues: CAWSPGTGAHEQYF. In DNA form, the CDR3 reads TGTGCCTGGAGCCCTGGGACGGGAGCCCACGAGCAGTACTTC. The chain is built from TRBV30 and TRBJ2-7, with D perhaps matching TRBD2 (6 bases). V gave up 3 bases and J gave up 5 bases, with 17 bases separating them. The CDR3 has 14 amino acids. CDR1 is GTSNPN and CDR2 is SVGIG in the germline V gene (reference sequence).